This T cell receptor (beta chain) stems from a study of CXCR3-negative and CXCR3-positive naive CD8 T cells. Findings and limits, study-wide: Comparably high diversity marked both naive subsets, whereas memory CD8+ cells had much lower diversity. Researchers report that CXCR3-positive naive cells carry more hydrophobic TRB CDR3s than CXCR3-negative naive cells.

In regard to this clonotype: Its antigen is unknown.

Per the germline V gene, CDR1 is DFQATT and CDR2 is SNEGSKA (reference sequence). CDR3 length equals 15 residues. The study made its TRB cDNA libraries by 5' RACE, adding UMI labels. From its re-call of the 5' RACE reads, TCRdb lists each CDR3 protein once, without DNA. The sample includes some 130,000 distinct CDR3 sequences. This chain joins TRBV20-1 and TRBJ2-1; TCRdb picks TRBD1, but there is no DNA to check that call. What was sequenced was naive CXCR3+ CD8+ T cells from blood. Documented subset: CD45RO-CCR7+CD27+CD95- naive CD8+ T cells expressing CXCR3 (TNR3+). The TCR was taken from a human donor in good health. Some clones in this sample may be carry-over from other donors' samples. The CDR3 protein is CSATKSGTVYNEQFF.